Below are 24 T cell receptor beta chains sequenced from a single sample in a study of breast tumors, draining lymph nodes, adjacent tissues. Samples came from axillary lymph nodes draining the breast cancer. From the multiplex PCR reads, TCRdb called clonotypes with MiXCR, one entry per CDR3 protein. The sample lists 200,000 to 250,000 distinct CDR3 sequences; about 32% were seen once. Sequencing was done on a sample of axillary lymph node tissue. The receptors originated from a female donor with breast cancer. Some clones in this sample may be carry-over from other donors' samples.

The table lists this clonotype with many counts. V usage is TRBV18 and J usage is TRBJ2-7; D is perhaps TRBD1 (6 bases). The V end lost 3 bases, the J end lost 6 bases, and 9 bases lay between the germline ends. The length of the CDR3 is 12 residues. CDR1 and CDR2 from the germline V gene are KGHSH and LQKENI. This CDR3 reads CASSPDRREQYF. As DNA, the CDR3 is TGTGCCAGCTCACCCGACAGGCGCGAGCAGTACTTC.

This clonotype was seen ten or more times. The rearrangement links TRBV2 to TRBJ2-1; no firm D call. Germline CDR1 SNHLY, CDR2 FYNNEI. This CDR3 has 11 residues. Deletions cut 8 bases from V and 12 bases from J, with 14 bases between. CDR3 in DNA: TGTGCCAGCCACCGACTCCTGGGGCAGTTCTTC. Protein product: CASHRLLGQFF.

Concerning this clonotype: Here the CDR3 omits its conserved ending phenylalanine or tryptophan, so a read error is the likely source. The DNA is left out, because the CDR3 cannot be placed on it with certainty; the CDR3 is given as TCRdb lists it. The chain joins TRBV5-6 to TRBJ1-3. The length of the CDR3 is 11 amino acids, counting both ends. From germline, CDR1 is SGHDT and CDR2 YYEEEE. CDR3 sequence reads: CASSLGLAAST.

V and J are TRBV7-2 and TRBJ1-5; 9 positions match TRBD1. J lost 8 bases, V lost 2 bases, and 10 bases had no gene match. The CDR3 has 16 residues. Germline V gives CDR1 SGHTA, CDR2 FQGNSA. CDR3: CASSLYRDRDNEPQHF. The CDR3 bases are TGTGCCAGCAGCTTATACCGGGACAGGGATAATGAGCCCCAGCATTTT.

V gene TRBV15 combines with J gene TRBJ2-6; D perhaps matches TRBD1 (7 bases). Germline-derived CDR1 and CDR2 are LNHNV and YYDKDF (reference sequence). This CDR3 region has 17 residues. V gave up 3 bases and J gave up 1 base, with 13 bases separating them. CDR3 protein: CATSSQTGRSGANVLTF. In nucleotides, the CDR3 is TGTGCCACCAGCAGTCAGACAGGGAGGTCTGGGGCCAACGTCCTGACTTTC.

This sequence joins TRBV9 and TRBJ1-4; TRBD1 might be the D (5 bases). This CDR3 comprises 15 residues. Per germline, CDR1 SGDLS and CDR2 YYNGEE. V gave up 0 bases and J gave up 7 bases, with 13 bases separating them. The CDR3 protein is CASSVVSQGGEKLFF. As DNA, the CDR3 is TGTGCCAGCAGCGTAGTGTCCCAGGGAGGTGAAAAACTGTTTTTT.

This clonotype was seen ten or more times. V gene TRBV15 combines with J gene TRBJ2-3, with TRBD2 matching 7 bases. Per germline, CDR1 LNHNV and CDR2 YYDKDF (reference sequence). J gave up 9 bases and V 1 base, and 4 bases lay outside the gene matches. The CDR3 has 13 residues. The CDR3: CATSRAAGATQYF. The DNA of the CDR3 is TGTGCCACCAGCAGAGCGGCGGGAGCAACGCAGTATTTT.

This clonotype was found many times. The chain links TRBV24-1 to TRBJ1-5; possibly TRBD1 for D (5 bases). The CDR3 runs to 13 residues. V lost 12 bases to trimming and J lost 1 base, with 12 bases between them. Germline V gene lookup returns CDR1 KGHDR and CDR2 SFDVKD. CDR3 residues: CAAQGGSNQPQHF. The DNA of the CDR3 is TGTGCCGCCCAGGGAGGGAGCAATCAGCCCCAGCATTTT.

This clonotype was seen ten or more times. This chain links TRBV7-2 with TRBJ1-2; TRBD1 agrees at 8 bases. This CDR3 has 15 amino acids. The V and J ends lost 3 bases and 4 bases, in that order; junction bases with no gene match: 7. Germline CDR1 SGHTA, CDR2 FQGNSA. CDR3 sequence: CASSFAAGTGYGYTF. CDR3 nucleotides: TGTGCCAGCAGCTTCGCTGCGGGGACAGGCTATGGCTACACCTTC.

This clonotype has ten or more counts. V and J are TRBV11-1 and TRBJ2-3; D remains ambiguous. V was trimmed by 5 bases and J by 2 bases, leaving 14 bases between them. Germline CDR1 is SGHAT and CDR2 is FQDESV (reference sequence). The CDR3 covers 15 residues. The CDR3 coding sequence is TGTGCCAGCAGCCCAGCCCGGCAACCCACAGATACGCAGTATTTT. Protein product: CASSPARQPTDTQYF. Looking up the rest from reference TRBV11-1 and TRBJ2-3 gives the full variable domain: EAEVAQSPRYKITEKSQAVAFWCDPISGHATLYWYRQILGQGPELLVQFQDESVVDDSQLPKDRFSAERLKGVDSTLKIQPAELGDSAMYLCASSPARQPTDTQYFGPGTRLTVL.

V is TRBV20-1 and J is TRBJ2-3; perhaps TRBD2 as D (6 bases). V gave up 7 bases and J gave up 0 bases, with 20 bases separating them. CDR1 is DFQATT, CDR2 SNEGSKA, per germline (reference sequence). The CDR3 contains 16 residues. The CDR3 DNA sequence: TGCAGTGTTGAACTACCCGGGACTGCCAGCACAGATACGCAGTATTTT. It translates to CSVELPGTASTDTQYF.

This chain joins TRBV5-1 and TRBJ1-3; D remains unclear. V was trimmed by 1 base and J by 0 bases, leaving 14 bases between them. This CDR3 is 17 amino acids long. Germline lookup yields CDR1 SGHRS and CDR2 YFSETQ. The CDR3 sequence is CASSLLPGQYSGNTIYF. CDR3 sequence (DNA): TGCGCCAGCAGCTTGCTACCTGGGCAGTACTCTGGAAACACCATATATTTT.

This clonotype appeared many times. At one boundary the junction diverges from the germline segment, which might be a read error. The rearrangement joins TRBV7-9 to TRBJ2-2, with D unresolved. Germline CDR1 reads SEHNR; CDR2 reads FQNEAQ (reference sequence). CDR3 length: 13 residues. CDR3 region: CTSSLKPPGELFF. CDR3 coding DNA: TGTACCAGCAGCTTAAAGCCTCCCGGGGAGCTGTTTTTT.

In this sample, this clonotype turned up many times. The J gene is TRBJ1-5, the V gene TRBV10-3, with a possible D match to TRBD1 (5 bases). Germline values: CDR1 ENHRY, CDR2 SYGVKD. The V end lost 2 bases, the J end lost 8 bases, and 13 bases lay between the germline ends. CDR3 length: 14 amino acids. DNA for the CDR3: TGTGCCATCAGTGAGGGAGGGGAGAGGGAGCCCCAGCATTTT. This sequence encodes CAISEGGEREPQHF.

This clonotype was seen many times. The DNA for the CDR3 is TGTGCCAGCCTCGGGGGGGCTGGCTACACCTTC. This codes for CASLGGAGYTF. The rearrangement links TRBV7-2 to TRBJ1-2; tentative D call: TRBD1 (6 bases). The CDR3 length is 11 residues. Germline V CDR1 and CDR2: SGHTA, FQGNSA. Trimming shortened V by 8 bases and J by 7 bases, and 11 bases separated the two germline ends.

Notes on this clonotype: At one end the junction does not follow the germline gene, possibly because of a read error. V and J are TRBV30 and TRBJ2-7; D remains unclear. The CDR3 has 12 amino acids. Germline V gives CDR1 GTSNPN, CDR2 SVGIG (reference sequence). This CDR3 reads CAWKGRMGEQYF. The CDR3 DNA is TGCGCCTGGAAGGGCAGGATGGGCGAGCAGTACTTC.

V is TRBV10-3 and J is TRBJ1-1; D is unclear. The germline V and J ends were trimmed by 2 bases and 4 bases, with 8 bases remaining between them. CDR1 ENHRY and CDR2 SYGVKD come from the germline V gene. The CDR3 has 13 residues. The CDR3 loop is CAISEGTLTEAFF. Here the CDR3 DNA reads TGTGCCATCAGTGAGGGCACACTCACTGAAGCTTTCTTT.

For this clonotype: Just one base apart from a much larger clone, this may be a read error. The chain recombines TRBV28 with TRBJ2-7; perhaps TRBD2 as D (6 bases). The CDR3 covers 15 residues. V gave up 8 bases and J gave up 0 bases, with 17 bases separating them. From germline, CDR1 is MDHEN and CDR2 SYDVKM. CDR3 DNA: TGTGCCAGCGGTCTCGATCGGGGGAACTCCTACGAGCAGTACTTC. This gives the protein CASGLDRGNSYEQYF. Looking up the rest from reference TRBV28 and TRBJ2-7 gives the full variable domain: DVKVTQSSRYLVKRTGEKVFLECVQDMDHENMFWYRQDPGLGLRLIYFSYDVKMKEKGDIPEGYSVSREKKERFSLILESASTNQTSMYLCASGLDRGNSYEQYFGPGTRLTVT.

This clonotype was found many times. V and J are TRBV7-6 and TRBJ2-1; TRBD2 aligns across 15 bases. This CDR3 has 16 residues. The ends lost 4 bases at V and 9 bases at J; junction bases unmatched: 7. CDR1 SGHVS and CDR2 FNYEAQ come from the germline V gene. CDR3 region: CASSSGLAGGLGEQFF. The CDR3, as DNA: TGTGCCAGCAGCTCCGGACTAGCGGGAGGGCTGGGTGAGCAGTTCTTC.

This clonotype appeared once. The chain uses TRBV20-1 and TRBJ1-3; the match to TRBD1 covers 10 bases. CDR1 is DFQATT, CDR2 SNEGSKA, per germline (reference sequence). Trimming took 6 bases from V and 5 from J; bases not matched to a gene: 13. There are 16 residues in the CDR3. CDR3 in DNA: TGCAGTGCACGGGACAGGGGATCGGGTGGTAGAAACACCATATATTTT. Residues: CSARDRGSGGRNTIYF.

The CDR3 region is CASRGLVYGYTF. In DNA form, the CDR3 reads TGTGCCAGCAGGGGGCTAGTCTATGGCTACACCTTC. This chain links TRBV2 with TRBJ1-2; TRBD1 might be the D (5 bases). Between the trimmed V and J ends, which lost 6 bases and 4 bases, there was a span of 9 bases. The CDR3 spans 12 residues. Germline V gives CDR1 SNHLY, CDR2 FYNNEI.

The chain is built from TRBV2 and TRBJ1-1; D remains unclear. CDR1 SNHLY and CDR2 FYNNEI come from the germline V gene. Trimming took 4 bases from V and 5 from J, leaving 5 bases between them. CDR3 length: 11 amino acids. CDR3 in amino acids: CASSVMTEAFF. CDR3 nucleotide sequence: TGTGCCAGCAGTGTAATGACTGAAGCTTTCTTT. The variable domain in full, completed from reference TRBV2 and TRBJ1-1, reads EPEVTQTPSHQVTQMGQEVILRCVPISNHLYFYWYRQILGQKVEFLVSFYNNEISEKSEIFDDQFSVERPDGSNFTLKIRSTKLEDSAMYFCASSVMTEAFFGQGTRLTVV.

The CDR3 is CASSHGDRVGYTF. CDR3 coding DNA: TGTGCCAGCAGCCACGGGGACAGAGTCGGCTACACCTTC. V usage is TRBV7-2 and J usage is TRBJ1-2, with TRBD1 matching 7 bases. The V gene end was trimmed by 5 bases and the J gene end by 8 bases; junction bases not matched to a gene: 8. Germline V gene data show CDR1 as SGHTA and CDR2 as FQGNSA. CDR3 length: 13 amino acids.

The chain combines TRBV6-1 with TRBJ1-1, with D perhaps matching TRBD1 (5 bases). Germline V gives CDR1 MNHNS, CDR2 SASEGT. This CDR3 comprises 13 residues. V was shortened by 3 bases and J by 4 bases, with 9 bases between the two germline ends. The CDR3 loop reads CASSDRVSTEAFF. Here the CDR3 DNA reads TGTGCCAGCAGTGACAGGGTAAGCACTGAAGCTTTCTTT.